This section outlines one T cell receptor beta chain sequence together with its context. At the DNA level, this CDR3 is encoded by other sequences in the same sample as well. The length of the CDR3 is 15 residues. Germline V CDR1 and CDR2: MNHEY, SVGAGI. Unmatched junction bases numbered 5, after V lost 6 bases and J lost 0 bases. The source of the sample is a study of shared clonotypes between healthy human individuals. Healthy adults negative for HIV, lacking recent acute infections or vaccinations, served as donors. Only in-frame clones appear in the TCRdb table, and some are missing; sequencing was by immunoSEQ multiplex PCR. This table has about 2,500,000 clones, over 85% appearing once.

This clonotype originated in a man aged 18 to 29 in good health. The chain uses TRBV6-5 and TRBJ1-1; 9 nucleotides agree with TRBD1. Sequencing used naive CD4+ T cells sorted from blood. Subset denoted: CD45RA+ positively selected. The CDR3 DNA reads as TGTGCCAGCAGCCCGGGACAGGGCATGAACACTGAAGCTTTCTTT. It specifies CASSPGQGMNTEAFF.